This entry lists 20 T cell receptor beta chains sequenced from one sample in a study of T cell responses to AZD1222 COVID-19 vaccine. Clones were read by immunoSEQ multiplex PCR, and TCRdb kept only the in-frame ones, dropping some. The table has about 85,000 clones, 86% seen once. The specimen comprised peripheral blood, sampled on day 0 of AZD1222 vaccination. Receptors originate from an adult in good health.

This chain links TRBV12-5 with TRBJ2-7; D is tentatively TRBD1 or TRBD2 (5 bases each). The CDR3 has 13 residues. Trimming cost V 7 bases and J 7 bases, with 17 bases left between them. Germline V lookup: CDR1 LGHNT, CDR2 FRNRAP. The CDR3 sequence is CASARDPLGEQYF. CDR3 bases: TGTGCTAGTGCCCGGGACCCCCTGGGGGAGCAGTACTTC.

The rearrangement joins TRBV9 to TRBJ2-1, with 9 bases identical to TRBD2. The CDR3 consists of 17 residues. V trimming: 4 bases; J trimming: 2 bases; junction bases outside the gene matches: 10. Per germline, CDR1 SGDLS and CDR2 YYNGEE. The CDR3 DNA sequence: TGTGCCAGCAGCCTCTTCGGAAGCGGGAGGCCCTACAATGAGCAGTTCTTC. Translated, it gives CASSLFGSGRPYNEQFF.

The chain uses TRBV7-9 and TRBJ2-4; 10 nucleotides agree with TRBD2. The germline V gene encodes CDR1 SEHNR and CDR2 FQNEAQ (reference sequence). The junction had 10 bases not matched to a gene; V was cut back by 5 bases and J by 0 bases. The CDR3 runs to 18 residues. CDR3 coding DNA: TGTGCCAGCAGCCTGGGACTAGCGAGGGGGCTAGCCAAAAACATTCAGTACTTC. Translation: CASSLGLARGLAKNIQYF.

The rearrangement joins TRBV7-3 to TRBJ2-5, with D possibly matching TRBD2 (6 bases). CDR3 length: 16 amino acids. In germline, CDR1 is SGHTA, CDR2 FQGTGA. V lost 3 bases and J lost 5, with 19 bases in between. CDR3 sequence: CASSFGGIGSIETQYF. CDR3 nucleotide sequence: TGTGCCAGCAGCTTTGGCGGGATAGGATCGATTGAGACCCAGTACTTC.

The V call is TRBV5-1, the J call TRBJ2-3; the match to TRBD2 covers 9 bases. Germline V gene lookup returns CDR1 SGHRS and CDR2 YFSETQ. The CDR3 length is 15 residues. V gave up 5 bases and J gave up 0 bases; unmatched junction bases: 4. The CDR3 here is CASSTSGSSTDTQYF. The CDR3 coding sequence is TGCGCCAGCAGTACTAGCGGGTCTAGCACAGATACGCAGTATTTT.

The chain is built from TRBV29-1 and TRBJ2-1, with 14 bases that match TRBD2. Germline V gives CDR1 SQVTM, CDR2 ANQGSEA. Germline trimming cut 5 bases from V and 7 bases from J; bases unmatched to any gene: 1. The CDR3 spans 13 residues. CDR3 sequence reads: CSVRTSGRNEQFF. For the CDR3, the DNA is TGCAGCGTTCGGACTAGCGGGAGGAATGAGCAGTTCTTC.

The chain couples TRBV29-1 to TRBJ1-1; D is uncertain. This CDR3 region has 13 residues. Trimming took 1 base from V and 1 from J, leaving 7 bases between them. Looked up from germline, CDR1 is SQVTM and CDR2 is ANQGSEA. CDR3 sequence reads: CSVEVSENTEAFF. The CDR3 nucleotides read TGCAGCGTTGAAGTATCCGAGAACACTGAAGCTTTCTTT.

The CDR3 loop is CASSGGQVRNQPQHF. In DNA, the CDR3 is TGTGCCAGTAGTGGCGGACAGGTGAGGAATCAGCCCCAGCATTTT. This sequence joins TRBV19 and TRBJ1-5; TRBD1 agrees at 7 bases. With 5 bases clipped from V and 4 bases from J, the junction kept 8 bases outside the gene matches. From germline, CDR1 is LNHDA and CDR2 SQIVND (reference sequence). This CDR3 spans 15 amino acids. The full variable domain, completed using reference TRBV19 and TRBJ1-5, is DGGITQSPKYLFRKEGQNVTLSCEQNLNHDAMYWYRQDPGQGLRLIYYSQIVNDFQKGDIAEGYSVSREKKESFPLTVTSAQKNPTAFYLCASSGGQVRNQPQHFGDGTRLSIL.

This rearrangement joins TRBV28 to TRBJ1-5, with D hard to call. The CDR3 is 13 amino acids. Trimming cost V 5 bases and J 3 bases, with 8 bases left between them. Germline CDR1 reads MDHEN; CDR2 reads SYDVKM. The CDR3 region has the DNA TGTGCCAGCAGTGACACAGACAATCAGCCCCAGCATTTT. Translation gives CASSDTDNQPQHF.

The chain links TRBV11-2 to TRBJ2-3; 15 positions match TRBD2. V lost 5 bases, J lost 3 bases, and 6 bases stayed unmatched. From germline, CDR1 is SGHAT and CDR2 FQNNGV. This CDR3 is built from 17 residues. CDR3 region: CASSPRTSGRGTDTQYF. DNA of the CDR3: TGTGCCAGCAGCCCTCGGACTAGCGGGAGGGGGACAGATACGCAGTATTTT.

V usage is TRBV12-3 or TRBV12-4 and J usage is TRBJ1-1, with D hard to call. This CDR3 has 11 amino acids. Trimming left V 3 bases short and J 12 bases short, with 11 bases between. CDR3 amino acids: CASSLTSLTFF. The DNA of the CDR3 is TGTGCCAGCAGTTTGACATCTCTCACTTTCTTT.

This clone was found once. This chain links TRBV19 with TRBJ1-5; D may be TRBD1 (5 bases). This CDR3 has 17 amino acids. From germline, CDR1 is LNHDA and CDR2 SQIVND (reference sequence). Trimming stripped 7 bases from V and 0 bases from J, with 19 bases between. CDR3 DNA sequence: TGTGCCAGTACCCCCCGGGACGGATCCTATAGCAATCAGCCCCAGCATTTT. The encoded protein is CASTPRDGSYSNQPQHF.

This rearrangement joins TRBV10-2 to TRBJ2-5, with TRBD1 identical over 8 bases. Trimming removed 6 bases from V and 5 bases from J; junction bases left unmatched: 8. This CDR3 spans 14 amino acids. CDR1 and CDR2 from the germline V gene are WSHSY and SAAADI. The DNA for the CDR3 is TGCGCCAGCAGGCACACCAGGGGGCGCGAGACCCAGTACTTC. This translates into CASRHTRGRETQYF.

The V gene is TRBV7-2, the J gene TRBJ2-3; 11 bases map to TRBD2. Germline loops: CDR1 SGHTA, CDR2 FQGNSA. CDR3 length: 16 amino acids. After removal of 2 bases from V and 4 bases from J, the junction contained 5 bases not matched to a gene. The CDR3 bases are TGTGCCAGCAGCTTACGGCTAGCGGGAGGCCCAGATACGCAGTATTTT. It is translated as CASSLRLAGGPDTQYF.

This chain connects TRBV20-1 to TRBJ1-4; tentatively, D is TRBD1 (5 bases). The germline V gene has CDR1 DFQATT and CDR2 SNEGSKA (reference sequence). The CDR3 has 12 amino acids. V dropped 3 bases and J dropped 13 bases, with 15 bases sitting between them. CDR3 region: CSASLWGEGLFF. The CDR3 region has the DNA TGCAGTGCTAGTCTTTGGGGGGAAGGACTGTTTTTT.

CDR3 sequence: CASSFRPLAGGNEQFF. CDR3 DNA sequence: TGTGCCAGCAGCTTTAGGCCACTAGCGGGAGGAAATGAGCAGTTCTTC. V usage is TRBV7-3 and J usage is TRBJ2-1; 12 bases are shared with TRBD2. With V trimmed by 3 bases and J by 7 bases, 7 bases remained unmatched. Germline V gene lookup returns CDR1 SGHTA and CDR2 FQGTGA. The CDR3 is 16 residues long.

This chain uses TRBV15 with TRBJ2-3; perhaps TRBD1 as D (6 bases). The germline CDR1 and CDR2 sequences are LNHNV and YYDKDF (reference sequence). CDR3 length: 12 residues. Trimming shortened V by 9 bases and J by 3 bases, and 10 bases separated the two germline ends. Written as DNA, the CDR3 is TGTGCCACGGGCAGGGGTACAGATACGCAGTATTTT. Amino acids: CATGRGTDTQYF.

In nucleotides, the CDR3 is TGTGCCACCAGTGAACCCGGACAGGGAATCCACGAGCAGTACTTC. It encodes CATSEPGQGIHEQYF. The J gene is TRBJ2-7, the V gene TRBV24-1; 8 nucleotides line up with TRBD1. Trimming cost V 4 bases and J 5 bases; bases outside gene matches: 9. Germline loops: CDR1 KGHDR, CDR2 SFDVKD. The CDR3 loop spans 15 amino acids.

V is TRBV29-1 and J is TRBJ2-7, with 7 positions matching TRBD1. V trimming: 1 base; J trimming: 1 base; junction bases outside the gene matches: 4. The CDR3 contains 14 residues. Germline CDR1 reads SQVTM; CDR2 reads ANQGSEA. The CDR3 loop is CSVEGMTGSYEQYF. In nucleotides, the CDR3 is TGCAGCGTTGAAGGTATGACAGGGTCCTACGAGCAGTACTTC.

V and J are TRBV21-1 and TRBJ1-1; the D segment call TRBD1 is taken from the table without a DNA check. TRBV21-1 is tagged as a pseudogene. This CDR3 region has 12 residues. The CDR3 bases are TGTGCCAGCAGTACAGAGAACACTGAAGCTTTCTTT. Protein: CASSTENTEAFF.